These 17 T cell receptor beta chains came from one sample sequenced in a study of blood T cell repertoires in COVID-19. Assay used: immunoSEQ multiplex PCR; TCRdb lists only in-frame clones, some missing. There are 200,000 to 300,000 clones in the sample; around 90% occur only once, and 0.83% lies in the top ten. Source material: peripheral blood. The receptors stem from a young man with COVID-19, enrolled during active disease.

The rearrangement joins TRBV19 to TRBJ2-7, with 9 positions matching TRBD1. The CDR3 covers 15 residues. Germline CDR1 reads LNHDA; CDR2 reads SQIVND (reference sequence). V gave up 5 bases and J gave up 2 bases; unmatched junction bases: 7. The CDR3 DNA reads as TGTGCCAGTAGTCCCTACAGGGGGCCGACCTACGAGCAGTACTTC. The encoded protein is CASSPYRGPTYEQYF.

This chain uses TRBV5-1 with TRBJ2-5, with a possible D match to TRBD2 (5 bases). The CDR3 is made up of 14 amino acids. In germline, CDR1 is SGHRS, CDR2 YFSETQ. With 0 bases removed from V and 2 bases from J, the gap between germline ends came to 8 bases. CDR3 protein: CASSLADSQETQYF. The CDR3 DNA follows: TGCGCCAGCAGCTTGGCGGACTCTCAAGAGACCCAGTACTTC.

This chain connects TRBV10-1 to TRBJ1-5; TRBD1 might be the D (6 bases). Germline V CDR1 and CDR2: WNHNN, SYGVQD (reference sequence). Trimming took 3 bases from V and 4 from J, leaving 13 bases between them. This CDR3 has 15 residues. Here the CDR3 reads CASSEKTGLNQPQHF. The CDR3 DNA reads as TGCGCCAGCAGTGAAAAGACAGGCCTAAATCAGCCCCAGCATTTT.

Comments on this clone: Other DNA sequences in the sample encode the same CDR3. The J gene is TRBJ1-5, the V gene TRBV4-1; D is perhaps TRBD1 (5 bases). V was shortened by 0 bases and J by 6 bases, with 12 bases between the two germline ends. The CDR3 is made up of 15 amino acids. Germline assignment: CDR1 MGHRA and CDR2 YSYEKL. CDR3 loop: CASSQDRAGSQPQHF. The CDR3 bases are TGCGCCAGCAGCCAAGATCGGGCAGGGTCTCAGCCCCAGCATTTT.

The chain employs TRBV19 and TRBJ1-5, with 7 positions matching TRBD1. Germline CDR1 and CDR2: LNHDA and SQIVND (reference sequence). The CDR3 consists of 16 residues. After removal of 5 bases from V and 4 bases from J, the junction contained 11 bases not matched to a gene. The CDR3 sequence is CASSARDRTKNQPQHF. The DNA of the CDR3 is TGTGCCAGTAGTGCGAGGGACAGAACCAAGAATCAGCCCCAGCATTTT.

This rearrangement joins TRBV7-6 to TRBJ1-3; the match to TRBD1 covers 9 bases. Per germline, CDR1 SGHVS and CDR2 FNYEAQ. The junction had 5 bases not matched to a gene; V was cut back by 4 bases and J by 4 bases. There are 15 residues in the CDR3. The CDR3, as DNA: TGTGCCAGCAGCTCAAACAGGGGGCAAGGAAACACCATATATTTT. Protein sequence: CASSSNRGQGNTIYF. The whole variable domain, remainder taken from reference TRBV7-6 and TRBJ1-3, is GAGVSQSPRYKVTKRGQDVALRCDPISGHVSLYWYRQALGQGPEFLTYFNYEAQQDKSGLPNDRFSAERPEGSISTLTIQRTEQRDSAMYRCASSSNRGQGNTIYFGEGSWLTVV.

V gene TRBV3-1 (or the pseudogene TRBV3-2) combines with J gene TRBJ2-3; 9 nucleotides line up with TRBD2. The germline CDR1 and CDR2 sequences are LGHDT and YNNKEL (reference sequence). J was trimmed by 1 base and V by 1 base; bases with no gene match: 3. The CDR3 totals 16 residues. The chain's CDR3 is CASSQVSSGGTDTQYF. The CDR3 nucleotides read TGTGCCAGCAGCCAAGTTTCTAGCGGGGGCACAGATACGCAGTATTTT.

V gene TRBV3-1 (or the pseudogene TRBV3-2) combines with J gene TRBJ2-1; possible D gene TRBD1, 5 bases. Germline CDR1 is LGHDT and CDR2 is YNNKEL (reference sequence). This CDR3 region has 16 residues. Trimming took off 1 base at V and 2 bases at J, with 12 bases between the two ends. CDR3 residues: CASSQGRQGTYNEQFF. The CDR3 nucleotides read TGTGCCAGCAGCCAAGGGCGGCAGGGAACCTACAATGAGCAGTTCTTC.

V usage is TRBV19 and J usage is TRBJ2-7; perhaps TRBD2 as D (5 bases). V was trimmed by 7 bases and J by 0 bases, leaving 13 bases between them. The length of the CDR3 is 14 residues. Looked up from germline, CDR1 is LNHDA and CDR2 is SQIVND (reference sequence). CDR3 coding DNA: TGTGCCAGTAAAGCGGACGGAAGCTCCTACGAGCAGTACTTC. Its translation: CASKADGSSYEQYF.

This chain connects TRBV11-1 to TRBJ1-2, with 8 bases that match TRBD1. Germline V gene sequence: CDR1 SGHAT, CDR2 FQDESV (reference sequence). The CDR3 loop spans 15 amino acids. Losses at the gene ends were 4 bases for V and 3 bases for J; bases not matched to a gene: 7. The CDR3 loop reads CASSSSYRGDYGYTF. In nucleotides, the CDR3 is TGTGCCAGCAGCTCCTCGTACAGGGGGGACTATGGCTACACCTTC. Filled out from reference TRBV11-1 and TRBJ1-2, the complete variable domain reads EAEVAQSPRYKITEKSQAVAFWCDPISGHATLYWYRQILGQGPELLVQFQDESVVDDSQLPKDRFSAERLKGVDSTLKIQPAELGDSAMYLCASSSSYRGDYGYTFGSGTRLTVV.

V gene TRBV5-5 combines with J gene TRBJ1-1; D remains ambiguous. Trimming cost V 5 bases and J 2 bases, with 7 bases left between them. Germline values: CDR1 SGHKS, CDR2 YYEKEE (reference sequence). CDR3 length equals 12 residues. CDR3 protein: CASREGNTEAFF. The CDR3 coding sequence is TGTGCCAGCAGGGAGGGAAACACTGAAGCTTTCTTT.

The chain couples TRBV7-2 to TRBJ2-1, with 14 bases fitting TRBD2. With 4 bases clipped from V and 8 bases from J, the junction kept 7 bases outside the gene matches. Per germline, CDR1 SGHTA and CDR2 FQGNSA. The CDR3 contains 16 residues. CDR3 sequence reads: CASSSRTSGGTDEQFF. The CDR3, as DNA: TGTGCCAGCAGCTCGAGGACTAGCGGGGGGACGGATGAGCAGTTCTTC.

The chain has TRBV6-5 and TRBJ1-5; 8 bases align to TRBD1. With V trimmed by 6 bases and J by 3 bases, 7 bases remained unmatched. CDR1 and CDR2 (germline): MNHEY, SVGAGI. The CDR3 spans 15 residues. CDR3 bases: TGTGCCAGCAGCACCGACAGGGGCTCCAATCAGCCCCAGCATTTT. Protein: CASSTDRGSNQPQHF.

CDR3 nucleotides: TGTGCCAGCAGCTTGGGCGGGGGCGGCTACACCTTC. Its protein is CASSLGGGGYTF. This chain uses TRBV5-5 with TRBJ1-2; D is perhaps TRBD1 (6 bases). Germline values: CDR1 SGHKS, CDR2 YYEKEE (reference sequence). The CDR3 runs 12 residues. V shed 0 bases and J shed 8 bases, with 8 bases lying between them.

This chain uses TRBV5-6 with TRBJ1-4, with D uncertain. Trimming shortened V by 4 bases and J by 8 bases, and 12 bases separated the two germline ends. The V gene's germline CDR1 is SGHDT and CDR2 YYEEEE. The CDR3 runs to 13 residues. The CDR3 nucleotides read TGTGCCAGCAGCGGGTGGACTGCGGAAAAACTGTTTTTT. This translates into CASSGWTAEKLFF.

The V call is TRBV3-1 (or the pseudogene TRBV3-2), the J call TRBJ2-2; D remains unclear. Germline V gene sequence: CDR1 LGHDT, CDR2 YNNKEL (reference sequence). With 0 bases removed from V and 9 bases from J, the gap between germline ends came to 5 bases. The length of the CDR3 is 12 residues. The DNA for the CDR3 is TGTGCCAGCAGCCAAGATCTCTGGGAGCTGTTTTTT. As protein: CASSQDLWELFF.

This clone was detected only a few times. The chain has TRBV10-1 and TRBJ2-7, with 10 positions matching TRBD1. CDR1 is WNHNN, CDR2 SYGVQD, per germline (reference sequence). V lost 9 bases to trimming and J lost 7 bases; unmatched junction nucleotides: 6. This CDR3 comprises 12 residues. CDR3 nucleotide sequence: TGCGCCAGACAGGACAGGGGGAGGGAGCAGTACTTC. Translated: CARQDRGREQYF.